Included here is one TCR beta chain sequence, with context. The sample originates from a study of shared clonotypes between healthy human individuals. The wider study: The people who gave samples were two women and a few men aged 18 to 49.

Germline V CDR1 and CDR2: SGDLS, YYNGEE. Trimming cost V 3 bases and J 3 bases; bases outside gene matches: 2. The CDR3 runs to 14 residues. Replicate PCRs were loaded with roughly 300 ng DNA from unsorted PBMC, around 30,000 T cell genomes. Sequencing was performed with immunoSEQ multiplex PCR; in TCRdb, only in-frame clones are kept and a portion is missing. The repertoire holds approximately 510,000 clones, with about four fifths as singletons. This chain uses TRBV9 with TRBJ1-3; 8 bases are shared with TRBD1. Sequencing was done on a sample of PBMCs. The receptor's source is a woman in her thirties or forties in good health. Some clones in this sample may be carry-over from other donors' samples. The CDR3 sequence: CASSGGTGGNTIYF. For the CDR3, the DNA is TGTGCCAGCAGCGGAGGGACAGGTGGAAACACCATATATTTT. The whole variable domain, filled in from reference TRBV9 and TRBJ1-3, reads DSGVTQTPKHLITATGQRVTLRCSPRSGDLSVYWYQQSLDQGLQFLIQYYNGEERAKGNILERFSAQQFPDLHSELNLSSLELGDSALYFCASSGGTGGNTIYFGEGSWLTVV.